Each of the 3 T cell receptor beta chains below was sequenced from the same sample in a study of blood T cell repertoires in COVID-19. Clones were read by immunoSEQ multiplex PCR, and TCRdb kept only the in-frame ones, dropping some. The data hold over 250,000 clones, with approximately 88% observed a single time. Sequencing used peripheral blood. These TCRs come from a man aged 50 to 59 with acute or convalescent COVID-19.

This sequence joins TRBV6-5 and TRBJ1-1, with TRBD1 as a possible D gene (5 bases). Germline V gene sequence: CDR1 MNHEY, CDR2 SVGAGI. The CDR3 runs to 14 residues. The germline V and J ends were trimmed by 2 bases and 5 bases, with 12 bases remaining between them. The CDR3, as DNA: TGTGCCAGCAGTTACAACGGGGGGGTTACTGAAGCTTTCTTT. Protein product: CASSYNGGVTEAFF.

The genes are TRBV5-4 and TRBJ1-2, with D possibly being TRBD1 (6 bases). Germline V lookup: CDR1 SGHNT, CDR2 YYREEE (reference sequence). V gave up 0 bases and J gave up 9 bases, with 18 bases separating them. This CDR3 spans 15 amino acids. CDR3 sequence reads: CASSLELTGSSSYTF. CDR3 nucleotide sequence: TGTGCCAGCAGCTTGGAGCTCACAGGGAGTTCAAGCTACACCTTC.

The chain uses TRBV19 and TRBJ1-3; D remains ambiguous. The CDR3 runs 16 residues. V dropped 7 bases and J dropped 2 bases, with 18 bases sitting between them. The germline V gene has CDR1 LNHDA and CDR2 SQIVND (reference sequence). CDR3 region: CASTLSAIGAGNTIYF. The CDR3, as DNA: TGTGCCAGTACCCTATCCGCTATCGGGGCTGGAAACACCATATATTTT.